The clone carrying this T cell receptor (beta chain) came up a few times. Its antigen is undetermined. This sample was included in a study of CD8+ T cells in alopecia areata. Findings and caveats of the study: Scalp samples also yield sequences of resident alphabeta T cells from normal skin. Normal scalp showed lower clonality than lesional scalp, especially alopecia totalis/universalis.

Once RNA had been extracted, it was reverse transcribed into cDNA to act as the sequencing template. Profiling relied on immunoSEQ multiplex PCR, and the TCRdb table lists in-frame clones only, not all of them. The sample yields around 190,000 clones, around 66% seen once. The V gene's germline CDR1 is SGDLS and CDR2 YYNGEE. The V end was cut by 5 bases, the J end by 0 bases, with 16 bases between. The CDR3 runs to 16 residues. Treatment reported: oral pan-JAK inhibitor, 5-10 mg twice daily. The specimen comprised CD4+ T cells sorted from blood, sampled at week 4, from a patient treated with tofacitinib. The chain carries TRBV9 and TRBJ2-3, with D perhaps TRBD2 (6 bases). The receptor comes from a human donor with alopecia areata. CDR3 nucleotides: TGTGCCAGCAGTGCCTGGGGCGGGGCGAGCACAGATACGCAGTATTTT. Protein: CASSAWGGASTDTQYF.